These 26 T cell receptor beta chains were sequenced from one sample in a study of T cells in Graves' hyperthyroidism and ophthalmopathy. RNA transcripts served as the template for amplifying TCR beta CDR3 regions. The HTBI primer set was used in a first-round RT-PCR of the TCR CDR3. TCRdb re-called the multiplex PCR reads through MiXCR, storing one row per CDR3 protein. The sample shows 530,000 or so distinct CDR3 sequences, about 45% of them seen only once. Input material: peripheral blood or thyroid tissue (not recorded which). These receptors all stem from a woman aged 18-35 years with Graves' hyperthyroidism.

The chain combines TRBV29-1 with TRBJ2-2; 12 bases match TRBD2. This CDR3 has 16 amino acids. Germline assignment: CDR1 SQVTM and CDR2 ANQGSEA. Trimming at V came to 1 base and at J to 6 bases, leaving 6 bases not matched to a gene. For the CDR3, the DNA is TGCAGCGTTGAAGTCGGACTAGCGGGACTCGCCGGGGAGCTGTTTTTT. Translation gives CSVEVGLAGLAGELFF.

The chain combines TRBV20-1 with TRBJ1-4; 8 bases map to TRBD1. The CDR3 has 18 amino acids. Germline lookup yields CDR1 DFQATT and CDR2 SNEGSKA (reference sequence). J gave up 4 bases and V 0 bases, and 13 bases lay outside the gene matches. The CDR3 sequence: CSARERGTGSFLNEKLFF. CDR3 bases: TGCAGTGCTAGAGAGAGAGGGACAGGTTCTTTTCTTAATGAAAAACTGTTTTTT.

This clonotype was counted ten times or more. The chain carries TRBV27 and TRBJ1-2; no clear D. Per the germline V gene, CDR1 is MNHEY and CDR2 is SMNVEV (reference sequence). CDR3 length equals 14 residues. Trimming cost V 5 bases and J 4 bases, with 14 bases left between them. DNA for the CDR3: TGTGCCAGCAGTCCCAGCCCGGGGAGCTATGGCTACACCTTC. Protein product: CASSPSPGSYGYTF.

This clonotype was found many times. The CDR3 nucleotides read TGCGCCAGCCGAAGGACATACTTCACTGAAGCTTTCTTT. As protein: CASRRTYFTEAFF. The genes are TRBV4-1 and TRBJ1-1; possibly TRBD1 for D (5 bases). Per the germline V gene, CDR1 is MGHRA and CDR2 is YSYEKL. V was shortened by 8 bases and J by 4 bases, with 14 bases between the two germline ends. The CDR3 is made up of 13 amino acids.

This clonotype was recorded at least ten times. The gene calls are TRBV12-5 and TRBJ2-7, with D maybe TRBD1 (6 bases). The CDR3 is made up of 13 amino acids. The germline V gene has CDR1 LGHNT and CDR2 FRNRAP. The ends were cut back, 4 bases at V and 1 base at J, with 8 bases in the middle. The CDR3 nucleotides are TGTGCTAGTGGTTACGGACAGTCCTACGAGCAGTACTTC. It codes for CASGYGQSYEQYF.

This clonotype was found a few times. The chain employs TRBV19 and TRBJ1-1, with D perhaps TRBD1 (5 bases). The CDR3 extends over 13 amino acids. Trimming cost V 5 bases and J 6 bases, with 13 bases left between them. CDR1 and CDR2 from the germline V gene are LNHDA and SQIVND (reference sequence). Here the CDR3 DNA reads TGTGCCAGTAGTCTCAACCAGGGTTCTGAAGCTTTCTTT. This codes for CASSLNQGSEAFF.

The chain links TRBV7-2 to TRBJ2-7; TRBD2 matches at 14 bases. The CDR3 runs to 18 residues. Germline loops: CDR1 SGHTA, CDR2 FQGNSA. The J segment lost 3 bases and the V segment lost 5 bases, leaving 12 bases of the junction unmatched. The chain's CDR3 is CASSPRLAGGPGNYEQYF. CDR3 in DNA: TGTGCCAGCAGCCCCCGACTAGCGGGAGGGCCGGGGAACTACGAGCAGTACTTC.

The genes are TRBV5-6 and TRBJ2-2; no reliable D call. This CDR3 has 15 amino acids. Trimming took off 2 bases at V and 5 bases at J, with 13 bases between the two ends. Germline CDR1 SGHDT, CDR2 YYEEEE. DNA of the CDR3: TGTGCCAGCAGCTTCGCAAACCTCGGGACCGGGGAGCTGTTTTTT. It is translated as CASSFANLGTGELFF.

This clonotype was seen more than once but under ten times. This chain connects TRBV12-5 to TRBJ1-1, with 7 bases lining up with TRBD1. Trimming cost V 0 bases and J 5 bases; bases outside gene matches: 6. The CDR3 is 15 amino acids. Germline CDR1 is LGHNT and CDR2 is FRNRAP. CDR3 DNA sequence: TGTGCTAGTGGTTTGGTCCAGGGGGGTGGGACTGAAGCTTTCTTT. Translating it yields CASGLVQGGGTEAFF.

In this sample, this clonotype turned up once. The chain uses TRBV29-1 and TRBJ2-6; D unresolved. This CDR3 contains 11 residues. V lost 1 base to trimming and J lost 8 bases, with 3 bases between them. The germline gives CDR1 SQVTM, CDR2 ANQGSEA. CDR3 in DNA: TGCAGCGTTGAAGTGTCCAACGTCCTGACTTTC. Translation: CSVEVSNVLTF.

This clonotype has ten or more counts. CDR3 sequence reads: CASSLATGQHHWPGELFF. For the CDR3, the DNA is TGCGCCAGCAGCTTGGCAACGGGACAGCACCATTGGCCCGGGGAGCTGTTTTTT. The genes are TRBV5-1 and TRBJ2-2, with TRBD1 matching over 7 bases. The CDR3 loop spans 18 amino acids. V lost 0 bases to trimming and J lost 6 bases; unmatched junction nucleotides: 14. Germline CDR1 SGHRS, CDR2 YFSETQ.

Ten or more counts support this clonotype. The J gene is TRBJ2-7, the V gene TRBV24-1; D is ambiguous. The CDR3 is 13 amino acids. Looked up from germline, CDR1 is KGHDR and CDR2 is SFDVKD. V lost 6 bases to trimming and J lost 2 bases, with 10 bases between them. The DNA for the CDR3 is TGTGCCACCAGTATTTCGGGCACCTACGAGCAGTACTTC. Translated: CATSISGTYEQYF.

Only a few counts were recorded for this clonotype. The J gene is TRBJ1-2, the V gene TRBV20-1; D gene uncertain. Trimming left V 1 base short and J 5 bases short, with 5 bases between. Per the germline V gene, CDR1 is DFQATT and CDR2 is SNEGSKA (reference sequence). This CDR3 contains 11 residues. The CDR3, as DNA: TGCAGTGCTAGAGGGAGATATGGCTACACCTTC. It translates to CSARGRYGYTF.

This clonotype has a handful of counts. This chain connects TRBV4-3 to TRBJ2-7; TRBD2 matches at 8 bases. From germline, CDR1 is LGHNA and CDR2 YSLEER. The V gene end was trimmed by 1 base and the J gene end by 0 bases; junction bases not matched to a gene: 5. This CDR3 spans 16 amino acids. The CDR3 spells CASSQGATSASYEQYF. For the CDR3, the DNA is TGCGCCAGCAGCCAAGGGGCGACTAGCGCCTCCTACGAGCAGTACTTC.

This chain joins TRBV10-3 and TRBJ1-1; 7 bases agree with TRBD1. Looked up from germline, CDR1 is ENHRY and CDR2 is SYGVKD. This CDR3 spans 14 amino acids. Trimming removed 5 bases from V and 4 bases from J; junction bases left unmatched: 7. The CDR3 DNA is TGTGCCATCAGTACGGGACAGATTATCACTGAAGCTTTCTTT. Protein sequence: CAISTGQIITEAFF.

There are many counts of this clonotype. The V and J genes are TRBV7-2 and TRBJ1-2, with D hard to call. This CDR3 spans 19 amino acids. Germline values: CDR1 SGHTA, CDR2 FQGNSA. V was pared by 6 bases and J by 1 base, with 27 bases between. In DNA, the CDR3 is TGTGCCAGCAGACCTCCCTCGACACTAACGCAGGCTATTAACTATGGCTACACCTTC. Encoded protein: CASRPPSTLTQAINYGYTF.

Comment on this clonotype: One end of the junction fails to match germline, which may point to a read error. This chain connects TRBV29-1 to TRBJ2-6; 10 bases agree with TRBD1. Germline V lookup: CDR1 SQVTM, CDR2 ANQGSEA. The CDR3 length is 12 residues. The CDR3 loop is CSAGTGAYVLTF. The CDR3 region has the DNA TGCAGCGCCGGGACAGGGGCCTACGTCCTGACTTTC.

V gene TRBV7-3 combines with J gene TRBJ2-7, with 9 bases identical to TRBD2. This CDR3 is 16 amino acids long. Trimming cost V 5 bases and J 7 bases; bases outside gene matches: 15. CDR1 SGHTA and CDR2 FQGTGA come from the germline V gene. The chain's CDR3 is CASSDRAGGPSGEQYF. The DNA for the CDR3 is TGTGCCAGCAGCGATCGGGCGGGAGGGCCTTCTGGTGAGCAGTACTTC.

The chain is built from TRBV20-1 and TRBJ2-3, with TRBD1 as a possible D gene (6 bases). The CDR3 consists of 15 residues. Germline V gene sequence: CDR1 DFQATT, CDR2 SNEGSKA (reference sequence). Trimming removed 5 bases from V and 4 bases from J, with 19 bases in between. The CDR3 sequence: CSAPGDTRMSDTQYF. CDR3 coding DNA: TGCAGTGCTCCTGGGGACACAAGGATGTCAGATACGCAGTATTTT.

The table lists this clonotype with a few counts. This chain links TRBV7-9 with TRBJ2-5, with 12 bases fitting TRBD1. Germline loops: CDR1 SEHNR, CDR2 FQNEAQ (reference sequence). The length of the CDR3 is 17 residues. Losses at the gene ends were 6 bases for V and 1 base for J; bases not matched to a gene: 9. The CDR3 is CASRSPGQGAPQETQYF. For the CDR3, the DNA is TGTGCCAGCAGATCTCCGGGACAGGGGGCCCCCCAAGAGACCCAGTACTTC. The full variable domain, with the rest looked up from reference TRBV7-9 and TRBJ2-5, is DTGVSQNPRHKITKRGQNVTFRCDPISEHNRLYWYRQTLGQGPEFLTYFQNEAQLEKSRLLSDRFSAERPKGSFSTLEIQRTEQGDSAMYLCASRSPGQGAPQETQYFGPGTRLLVL.

This chain joins TRBV20-1 and TRBJ2-1, with no clear D. V dropped 6 bases and J dropped 8 bases, with 20 bases sitting between them. From germline, CDR1 is DFQATT and CDR2 SNEGSKA (reference sequence). CDR3 size: 14 residues. CDR3 in DNA: TGCAGTGCGAAATCAACCGACTGGACGGATGAGCAGTTCTTC. This gives the protein CSAKSTDWTDEQFF.

Regarding this clonotype: The junction does not match germline at one end; this may be a read error. This chain connects TRBV19 to TRBJ1-2; D uncertain. The CDR3 runs 13 residues. Germline CDR1 reads LNHDA; CDR2 reads SQIVND (reference sequence). As DNA, the CDR3 is TGTGCCAGTAGTATTCTGTTCAACTATGGCTACATCTTC. Translation: CASSILFNYGYIF.

The J gene is TRBJ1-3, the V gene TRBV2, with 8 bases identical to TRBD1. The germline V gene encodes CDR1 SNHLY and CDR2 FYNNEI. The CDR3 is 13 amino acids. The V and J ends lost 8 bases and 8 bases, in that order; junction bases with no gene match: 8. CDR3 protein: CASFDRGGYTIYF. The CDR3 coding sequence is TGTGCCAGCTTCGACAGGGGTGGCTACACCATATATTTT. Supplemented by reference TRBV2 and TRBJ1-3, the full variable domain reads EPEVTQTPSHQVTQMGQEVILRCVPISNHLYFYWYRQILGQKVEFLVSFYNNEISEKSEIFDDQFSVERPDGSNFTLKIRSTKLEDSAMYFCASFDRGGYTIYFGEGSWLTVV.

In its sample, this clonotype was seen a few times. V is TRBV9 and J is TRBJ2-3; 7 nucleotides line up with TRBD2. V trimming: 1 base; J trimming: 2 bases; junction bases outside the gene matches: 4. Germline CDR1 is SGDLS and CDR2 is YYNGEE. CDR3 length: 15 residues. This CDR3 reads CASSVLLAATDTQYF. The CDR3 DNA sequence: TGTGCCAGCAGCGTATTGCTAGCGGCCACAGATACGCAGTATTTT.

This clonotype was detected ten times or more. The rearrangement uses TRBV12-3 or TRBV12-4 and TRBJ2-5; 9 bases map to TRBD1. There are 14 residues in the CDR3. The ends lost 8 bases at V and 4 bases at J; junction bases unmatched: 8. The CDR3 coding sequence is TGTGCCAGCGCGACAGGGGGAGTGGGAGAGACCCAGTACTTC. Protein: CASATGGVGETQYF.

This clonotype was seen many times. The chain couples TRBV20-1 to TRBJ2-5; 8 nucleotides line up with TRBD2. The CDR3 has 15 residues. Germline-derived CDR1 and CDR2 are DFQATT and SNEGSKA (reference sequence). With 5 bases clipped from V and 3 bases from J, the junction kept 11 bases outside the gene matches. The CDR3 DNA is TGCAGTGCTTCTGGACTTAGCGGGGCCGAAGAGACCCAGTACTTC. Its translation is CSASGLSGAEETQYF.